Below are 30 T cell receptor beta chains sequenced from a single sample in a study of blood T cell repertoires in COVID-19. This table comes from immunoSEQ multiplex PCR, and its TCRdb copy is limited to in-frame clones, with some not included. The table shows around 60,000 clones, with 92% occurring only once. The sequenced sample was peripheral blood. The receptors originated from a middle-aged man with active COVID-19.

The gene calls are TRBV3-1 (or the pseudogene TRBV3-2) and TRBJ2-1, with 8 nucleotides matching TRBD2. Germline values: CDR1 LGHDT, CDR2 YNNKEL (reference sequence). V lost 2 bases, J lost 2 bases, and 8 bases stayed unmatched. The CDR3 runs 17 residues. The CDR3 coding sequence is TGTGCCAGCAGCCAACAAATTCTAGCGGGCGCCTACAATGAGCAGTTCTTC. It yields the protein CASSQQILAGAYNEQFF.

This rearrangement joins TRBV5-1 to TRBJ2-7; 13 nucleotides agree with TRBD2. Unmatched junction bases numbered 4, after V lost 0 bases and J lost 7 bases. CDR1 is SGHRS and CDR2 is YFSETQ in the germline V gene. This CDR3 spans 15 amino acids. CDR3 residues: CASSLGGTSGVEQYF. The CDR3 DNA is TGCGCCAGCAGCTTGGGGGGGACTAGCGGGGTGGAGCAGTACTTC.

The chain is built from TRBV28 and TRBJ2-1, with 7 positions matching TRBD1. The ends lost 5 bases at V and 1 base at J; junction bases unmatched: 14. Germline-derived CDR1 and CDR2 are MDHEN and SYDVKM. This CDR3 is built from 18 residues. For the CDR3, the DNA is TGTGCCAGCAGTCGGAACCGGGACAGAGATTCGTCCTACAATGAGCAGTTCTTC. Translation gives CASSRNRDRDSSYNEQFF.

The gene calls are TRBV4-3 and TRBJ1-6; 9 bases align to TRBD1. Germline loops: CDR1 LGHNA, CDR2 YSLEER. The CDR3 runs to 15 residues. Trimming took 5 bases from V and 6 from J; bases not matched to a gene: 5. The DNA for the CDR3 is TGCGCCAGCAGCTACCGGGACAGGGCTAATTCACCCCTCCACTTT. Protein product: CASSYRDRANSPLHF.

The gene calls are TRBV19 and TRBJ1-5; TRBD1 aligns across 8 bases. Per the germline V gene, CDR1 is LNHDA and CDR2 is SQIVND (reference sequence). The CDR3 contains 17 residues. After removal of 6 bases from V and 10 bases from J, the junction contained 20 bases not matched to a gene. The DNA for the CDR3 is TGTGCCAGTAGCCTGATTCCGGGACAGGCATCAAGGAGCCCCCAGCATTTT. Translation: CASSLIPGQASRSPQHF.

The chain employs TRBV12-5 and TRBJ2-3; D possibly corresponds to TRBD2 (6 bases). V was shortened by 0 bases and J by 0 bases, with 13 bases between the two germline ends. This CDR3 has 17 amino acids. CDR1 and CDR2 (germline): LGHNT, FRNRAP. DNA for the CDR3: TGTGCTAGTGGTTTGGTAGAAGGGGAGGAGAGCACAGATACGCAGTATTTT. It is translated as CASGLVEGEESTDTQYF.

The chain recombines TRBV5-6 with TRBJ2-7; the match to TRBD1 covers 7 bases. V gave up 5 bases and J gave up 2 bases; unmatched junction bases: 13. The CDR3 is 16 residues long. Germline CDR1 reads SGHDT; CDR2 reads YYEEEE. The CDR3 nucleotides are TGTGCCAGCAGGAGGACCCGGGACAGAGATACCTACGAGCAGTACTTC. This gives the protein CASRRTRDRDTYEQYF.

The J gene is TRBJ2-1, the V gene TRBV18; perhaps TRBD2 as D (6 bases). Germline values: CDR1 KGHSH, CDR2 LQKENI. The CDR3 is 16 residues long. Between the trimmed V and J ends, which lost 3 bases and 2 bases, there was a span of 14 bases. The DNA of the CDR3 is TGTGCCAGCTCACCTTCGGTGGGCGGGGCCTACAATGAGCAGTTCTTC. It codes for CASSPSVGGAYNEQFF.

The CDR3 DNA reads as TGTGCCAGCAGCTTAACGGGACAGGGCATTGGCTACACCTTC. This translates into CASSLTGQGIGYTF. The rearrangement joins TRBV7-3 to TRBJ1-2; 9 bases fit TRBD1. The CDR3 loop spans 14 amino acids. The germline V gene has CDR1 SGHTA and CDR2 FQGTGA. The J segment lost 7 bases and the V segment lost 0 bases, leaving 3 bases of the junction unmatched.

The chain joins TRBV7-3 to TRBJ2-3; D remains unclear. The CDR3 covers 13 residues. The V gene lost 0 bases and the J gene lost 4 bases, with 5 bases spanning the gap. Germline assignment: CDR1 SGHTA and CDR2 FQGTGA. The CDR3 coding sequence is TGTGCCAGCAGCTTAACTGAGTCAGATACGCAGTATTTT. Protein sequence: CASSLTESDTQYF.

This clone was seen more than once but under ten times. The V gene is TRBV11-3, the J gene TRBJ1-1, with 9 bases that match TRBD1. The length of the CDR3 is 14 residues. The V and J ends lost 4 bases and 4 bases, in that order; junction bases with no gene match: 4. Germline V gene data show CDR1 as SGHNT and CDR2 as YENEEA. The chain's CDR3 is CASSSLGQGTEAFF. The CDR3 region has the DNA TGTGCCAGCAGCTCCCTGGGACAGGGCACTGAAGCTTTCTTT. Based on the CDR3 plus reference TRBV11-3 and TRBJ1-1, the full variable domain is EAGVVQSPRYKIIEKKQPVAFWCNPISGHNTLYWYLQNLGQGPELLIRYENEEAVDDSQLPKDRFSAERLKGVDSTLKIQPAELGDSAVYLCASSSLGQGTEAFFGQGTRLTVV.

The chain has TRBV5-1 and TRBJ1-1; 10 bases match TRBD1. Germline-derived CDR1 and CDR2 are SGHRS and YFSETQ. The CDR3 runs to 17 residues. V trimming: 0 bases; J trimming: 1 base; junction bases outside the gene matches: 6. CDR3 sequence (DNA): TGCGCCAGCAGCTTGGCCCCTGGGACAGGGGAGAACACTGAAGCTTTCTTT. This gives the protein CASSLAPGTGENTEAFF.

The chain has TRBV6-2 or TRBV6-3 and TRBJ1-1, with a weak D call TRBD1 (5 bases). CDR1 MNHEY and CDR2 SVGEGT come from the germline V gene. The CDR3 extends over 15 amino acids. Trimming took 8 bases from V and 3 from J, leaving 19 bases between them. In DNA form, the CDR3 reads TGTGCCAGCCGCCGCTACTGGGGGGAATACACTGAAGCTTTCTTT. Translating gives CASRRYWGEYTEAFF.

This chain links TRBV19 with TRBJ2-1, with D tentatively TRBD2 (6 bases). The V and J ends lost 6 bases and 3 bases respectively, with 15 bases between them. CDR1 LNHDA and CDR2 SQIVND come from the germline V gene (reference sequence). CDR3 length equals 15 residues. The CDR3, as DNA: TGTGCCAGTAGGACGCTGGGGACTGACTACAATGAGCAGTTCTTC. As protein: CASRTLGTDYNEQFF.

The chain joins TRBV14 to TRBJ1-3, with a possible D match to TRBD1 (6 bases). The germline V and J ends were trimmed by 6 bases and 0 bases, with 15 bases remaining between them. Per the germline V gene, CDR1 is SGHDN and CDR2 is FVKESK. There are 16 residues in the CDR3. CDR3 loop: CASSQTGTFSGNTIYF. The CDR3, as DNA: TGTGCCAGCAGTCAAACAGGGACCTTCTCTGGAAACACCATATATTTT.

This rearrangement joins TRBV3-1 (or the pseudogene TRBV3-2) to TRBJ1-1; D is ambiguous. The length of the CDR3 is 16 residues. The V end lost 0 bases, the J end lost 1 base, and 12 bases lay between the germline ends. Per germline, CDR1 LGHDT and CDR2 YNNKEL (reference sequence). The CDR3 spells CASSQESITGNTEAFF. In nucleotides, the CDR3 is TGTGCCAGCAGCCAAGAGTCGATCACCGGGAACACTGAAGCTTTCTTT.

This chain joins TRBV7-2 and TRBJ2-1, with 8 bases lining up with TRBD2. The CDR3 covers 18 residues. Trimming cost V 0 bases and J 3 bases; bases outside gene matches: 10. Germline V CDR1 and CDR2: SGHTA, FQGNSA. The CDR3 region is CASSLAGFRGGNYNEQFF. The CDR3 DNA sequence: TGTGCCAGCAGCTTAGCTGGTTTCCGGGGGGGAAACTACAATGAGCAGTTCTTC.

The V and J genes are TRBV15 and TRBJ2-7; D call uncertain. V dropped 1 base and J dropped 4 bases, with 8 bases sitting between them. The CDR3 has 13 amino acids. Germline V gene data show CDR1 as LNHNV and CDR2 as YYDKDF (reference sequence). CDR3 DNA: TGTGCCACCAGCAGAGGAGCCCGATACGAGCAGTACTTC. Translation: CATSRGARYEQYF.

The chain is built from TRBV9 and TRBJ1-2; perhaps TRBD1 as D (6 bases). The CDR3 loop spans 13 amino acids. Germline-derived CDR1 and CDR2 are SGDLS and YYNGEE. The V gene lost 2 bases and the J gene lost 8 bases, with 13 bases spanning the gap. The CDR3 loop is CASSVTPGDGYTF. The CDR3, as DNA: TGTGCCAGCAGCGTCACGCCAGGGGACGGCTACACCTTC.

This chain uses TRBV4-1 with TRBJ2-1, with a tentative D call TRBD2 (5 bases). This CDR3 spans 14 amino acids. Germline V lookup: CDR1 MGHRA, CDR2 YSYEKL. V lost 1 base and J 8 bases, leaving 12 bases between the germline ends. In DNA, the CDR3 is TGCGCCAGCAGCCAAGCCGCGAGGGCGGATGAGCAGTTCTTC. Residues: CASSQAARADEQFF.

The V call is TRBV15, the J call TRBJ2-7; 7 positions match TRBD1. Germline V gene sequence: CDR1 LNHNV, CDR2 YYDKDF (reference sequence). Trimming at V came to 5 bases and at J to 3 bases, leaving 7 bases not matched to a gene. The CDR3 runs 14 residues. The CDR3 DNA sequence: TGTGCCACCAGCCCCCGGGGACAGAACTACGAGCAGTACTTC. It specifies CATSPRGQNYEQYF.

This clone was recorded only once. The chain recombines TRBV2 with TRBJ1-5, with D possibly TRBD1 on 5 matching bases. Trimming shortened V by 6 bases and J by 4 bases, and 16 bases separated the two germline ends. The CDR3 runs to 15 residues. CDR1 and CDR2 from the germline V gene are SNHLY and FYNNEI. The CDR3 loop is CASSPESGVNQPQHF. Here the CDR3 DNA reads TGTGCCAGCAGCCCCGAATCGGGGGTGAATCAGCCCCAGCATTTT.

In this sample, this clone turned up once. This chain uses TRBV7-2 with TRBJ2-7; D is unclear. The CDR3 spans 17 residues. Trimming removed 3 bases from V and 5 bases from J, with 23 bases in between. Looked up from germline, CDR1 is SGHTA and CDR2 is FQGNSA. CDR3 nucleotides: TGTGCCAGCAGCTTCTACCGACGCAGCTCAACACTACACGAGCAGTACTTC. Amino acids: CASSFYRRSSTLHEQYF.

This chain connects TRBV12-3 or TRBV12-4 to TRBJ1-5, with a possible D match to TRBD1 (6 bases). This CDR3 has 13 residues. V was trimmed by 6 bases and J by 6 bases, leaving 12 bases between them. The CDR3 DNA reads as TGTGCCAGCAGCCAACAGGGAACTCAGCCCCAGCATTTT. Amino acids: CASSQQGTQPQHF.

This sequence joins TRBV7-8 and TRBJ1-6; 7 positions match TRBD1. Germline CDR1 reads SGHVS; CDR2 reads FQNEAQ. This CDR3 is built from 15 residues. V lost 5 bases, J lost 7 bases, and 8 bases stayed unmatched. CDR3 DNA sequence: TGTGCCAGCAGCCCAACCGGGACAGTAAATTCACCCCTCCACTTT. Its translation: CASSPTGTVNSPLHF.

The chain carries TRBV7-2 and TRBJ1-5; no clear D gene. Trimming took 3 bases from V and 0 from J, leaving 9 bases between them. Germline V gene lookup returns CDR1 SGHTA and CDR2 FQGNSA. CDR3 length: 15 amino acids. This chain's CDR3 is CASSFSGVSNQPQHF. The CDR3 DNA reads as TGTGCCAGCAGCTTTAGTGGAGTTAGCAATCAGCCCCAGCATTTT.

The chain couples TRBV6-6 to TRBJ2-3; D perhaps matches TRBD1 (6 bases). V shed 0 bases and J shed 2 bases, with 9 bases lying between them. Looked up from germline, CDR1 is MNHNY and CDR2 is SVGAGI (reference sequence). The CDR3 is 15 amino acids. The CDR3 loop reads CASSYSGGSTDTQYF. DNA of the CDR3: TGTGCCAGCAGTTACTCTGGGGGCTCCACAGATACGCAGTATTTT.

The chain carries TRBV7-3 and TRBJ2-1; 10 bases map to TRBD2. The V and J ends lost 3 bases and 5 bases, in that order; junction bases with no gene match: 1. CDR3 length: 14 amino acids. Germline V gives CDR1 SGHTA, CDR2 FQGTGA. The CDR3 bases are TGTGCCAGCAGCTTCGGACTAGCGGACAATGAGCAGTTCTTC. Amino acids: CASSFGLADNEQFF.

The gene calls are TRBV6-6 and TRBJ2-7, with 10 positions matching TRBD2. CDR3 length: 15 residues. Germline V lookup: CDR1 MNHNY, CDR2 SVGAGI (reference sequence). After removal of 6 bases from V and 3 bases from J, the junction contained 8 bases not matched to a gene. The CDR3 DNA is TGTGCCAGCAGCCTAGCGGGGGCTGATCGCTACGAGCAGTACTTC. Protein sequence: CASSLAGADRYEQYF.

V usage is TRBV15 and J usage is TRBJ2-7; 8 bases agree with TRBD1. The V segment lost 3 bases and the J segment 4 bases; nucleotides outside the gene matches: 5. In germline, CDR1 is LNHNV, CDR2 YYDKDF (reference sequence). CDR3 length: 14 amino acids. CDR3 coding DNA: TGTGCCACCAGCAGGGACAGGGTGGGTTACGAGCAGTACTTC. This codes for CATSRDRVGYEQYF.